This TCR beta chain was sequenced in a study of cytomegalovirus exposure and HLA in healthy donors. Primers: 60 Vbeta forward and 13 Jbeta reverse. The protocol was immunoSEQ multiplex PCR, while the TCRdb copy is restricted to in-frame clones and leaves out a portion. This sample's table has around 35,000 clones. Per the germline V gene, CDR1 is SGHRS and CDR2 is YFSETQ. The CDR3 has 16 amino acids. With V trimmed by 2 bases and J by 3 bases, 6 bases remained unmatched. The chain links TRBV5-1 to TRBJ2-5; 11 bases match TRBD2. Sequencing was carried out using PBMCs. This TCR derives from a woman aged 40-49 years in good health and CMV-seropositive. The CDR3 loop is CASSFGLAGGKETQYF. DNA for the CDR3: TGCGCCAGCAGCTTTGGGCTAGCGGGGGGTAAAGAGACCCAGTACTTC.